Listed below are T cell receptor beta chains from one sample, sequenced in a study of T and B cells in COVID-19 patients. TCRdb recomputed calls from the multiplex PCR reads with MiXCR, one row per CDR3 protein. The sample carries 20,000 to 25,000 distinct CDR3 sequences, under 30% recorded once. The specimen was blood. All receptors derive from a human donor who had recovered from COVID-19. Both conserved end residues are part of each CDR3. D genes are given only for firm matches. Expanded clones get a size class; other rows say once, few or many, or leave the size out.

d_call: .; j_call: TRBJ2-3; v_call: TRBV7-6; clone_size: .; cdr3_nt: TGTGCCAGCAGCTTAGCCCCGGACGGAGGACTCACAGATACGCAGTATTTT; cdr3_aa: CASSLAPDGGLTDTQYF
d_call: TRBD1; j_call: TRBJ2-2; v_call: TRBV30; clone_size: .; cdr3_nt: TGTGCCTGGAGTGTACCAGGACAGGTGAACACCAAGGAGCTGTTTTTT; cdr3_aa: CAWSVPGQVNTKELFF
d_call: TRBD2; j_call: TRBJ2-7; v_call: TRBV30; clone_size: many; cdr3_nt: TGTGCCTGGAGTGTACGCCGGACTAGCGGGGGGGGCTACGAGCAGTACTTC; cdr3_aa: CAWSVRRTSGGGYEQYF
d_call: TRBD2; j_call: TRBJ2-3; v_call: TRBV5-6; clone_size: many; cdr3_nt: TGTGCCAGCAGCTTGATTCTAGCGGGGGATCCGTATTTT; cdr3_aa: CASSLILAGDPYF
d_call: .; j_call: TRBJ1-2; v_call: TRBV5-4; clone_size: .; cdr3_nt: TGTGCCAGCAGTTTATTCAGGGGAAGCTATGGCTACACCTTC; cdr3_aa: CASSLFRGSYGYTF
d_call: .; j_call: TRBJ1-3; v_call: TRBV6-1; clone_size: few; cdr3_nt: TGTGCCAGCAGTCCAAGGACGCCTGACTCTGGAAACACCATATATTTT; cdr3_aa: CASSPRTPDSGNTIYF
d_call: .; j_call: TRBJ1-2; v_call: TRBV5-6; clone_size: .; cdr3_nt: TGTGCCAGCAGCGACGACAGTAACTATGGCTACACCTTC; cdr3_aa: CASSDDSNYGYTF
d_call: TRBD1; j_call: TRBJ2-3; v_call: TRBV5-6; clone_size: few; cdr3_nt: TGTGCCAGCAGCTTGGAACAGGGGGGCACAGATACGCAGTATTTT; cdr3_aa: CASSLEQGGTDTQYF
d_call: TRBD1; j_call: TRBJ1-1; v_call: TRBV18; clone_size: .; cdr3_nt: TGTGCCAGCTCAGGACCGGGACAGGGCGACACTGAAGCTTTCTTT; cdr3_aa: CASSGPGQGDTEAFF
d_call: TRBD1; j_call: TRBJ2-3; v_call: TRBV19; clone_size: many; cdr3_nt: TGTGACCCCCCGGACAGGGACAGCACAGATACGCAGTATTTT; cdr3_aa: CDPPDRDSTDTQYF
d_call: .; j_call: TRBJ2-3; v_call: TRBV30; clone_size: few; cdr3_nt: TGTGCCTGGAGTGGAACGGCCCCCTATACGCAGTATTTT; cdr3_aa: CAWSGTAPYTQYF
d_call: .; j_call: TRBJ2-6; v_call: TRBV5-1; clone_size: few; cdr3_nt: TGCGCCAGCAGCTTGGCCGGCGGCTACTCTGGGGCCAACGTCCTGACTTTC; cdr3_aa: CASSLAGGYSGANVLTF
d_call: TRBD2; j_call: TRBJ2-3; v_call: TRBV7-6; clone_size: few; cdr3_nt: TGTGCCAGCAGCTTATCGGTCAGCGGGGGACCAGATACGCAGTATTTT; cdr3_aa: CASSLSVSGGPDTQYF
d_call: .; j_call: TRBJ2-7; v_call: TRBV18; clone_size: few; cdr3_nt: TGTGCCAGCTCACGCTCAGGGGAACGGACCTACGAGCAGTACTTC; cdr3_aa: CASSRSGERTYEQYF
d_call: TRBD2; j_call: TRBJ2-3; v_call: TRBV20-1; clone_size: .; cdr3_nt: TGCAGTGCCACGGGGAGCGGGAGTGTGGGGGATACGCAGTATTTT; cdr3_aa: CSATGSGSVGDTQYF
d_call: .; j_call: TRBJ2-2; v_call: TRBV19; clone_size: medium-sized; cdr3_nt: TGTGCCAGTAGGGACCCCGGGAACACCGGGGAGCTGTTTTTT; cdr3_aa: CASRDPGNTGELFF
d_call: .; j_call: TRBJ2-7; v_call: TRBV12-3/TRBV12-4; clone_size: .; cdr3_nt: TGTGCCAGCAGTTTACGCGGGGAGGTCGAGCAGTACTTC; cdr3_aa: CASSLRGEVEQYF
d_call: TRBD1; j_call: TRBJ2-5; v_call: TRBV6-5; clone_size: many; cdr3_nt: TGTGCCAGCAGTTCGTACCGGACAGGGCAAGAGACCCAGTACTTC; cdr3_aa: CASSSYRTGQETQYF
d_call: .; j_call: TRBJ1-2; v_call: TRBV27; clone_size: .; cdr3_nt: TGTGCCAGCAGCCGGGGTGGGGAAGGGGACTATGGCTACACCTTC; cdr3_aa: CASSRGGEGDYGYTF
d_call: .; j_call: TRBJ1-4; v_call: TRBV5-5; clone_size: .; cdr3_nt: TGTGCCAGCAGCCCCGCTTCAGGCGAAACCTCTAATGAAAAACTGTTTTTT; cdr3_aa: CASSPASGETSNEKLFF
d_call: .; j_call: TRBJ2-7; v_call: TRBV6-1; clone_size: few; cdr3_nt: TGTGCCAGCACCCTGGACCCTACTATCTACGAGCAGTACTTC; cdr3_aa: CASTLDPTIYEQYF
d_call: TRBD2; j_call: TRBJ2-1; v_call: TRBV10-3; clone_size: .; cdr3_nt: TGTGCCATCAGTGAGGGACTAGCGGACAATGAGCAGTTCTTC; cdr3_aa: CAISEGLADNEQFF
d_call: .; j_call: TRBJ2-7; v_call: TRBV19; clone_size: medium-sized; cdr3_nt: TGTGCCAGTAGTATGGGGACATACTCCTACGAGCAGTACTTC; cdr3_aa: CASSMGTYSYEQYF
d_call: .; j_call: TRBJ2-5; v_call: TRBV30; clone_size: medium-sized; cdr3_nt: TGTGCCTGGAGTACTTCAGGGAAGGAGACCCAGTACTTC; cdr3_aa: CAWSTSGKETQYF
d_call: .; j_call: TRBJ1-1; v_call: TRBV30; clone_size: .; cdr3_nt: TGTGCCTGGAGTATAGGGATTGAAGCTTTCTTT; cdr3_aa: CAWSIGIEAFF
d_call: .; j_call: TRBJ2-2; v_call: TRBV24-1; clone_size: .; cdr3_nt: TGTGCCACCAGTGATCCCCAGGGTGAGCCCGGGGAGCTGTTTTTT; cdr3_aa: CATSDPQGEPGELFF
d_call: .; j_call: TRBJ2-1; v_call: TRBV19; clone_size: .; cdr3_nt: TGTGCCAGTAGTAAGGGGGGGGGACAGTACAATGAGCAGTTCTTC; cdr3_aa: CASSKGGGQYNEQFF
d_call: .; j_call: TRBJ1-1; v_call: TRBV19; clone_size: .; cdr3_nt: TGTGCCAGTAGCCAAGCAGAGAACACTGAAGCTTTCTTT; cdr3_aa: CASSQAENTEAFF